The source of this TCR beta chain is a study of identical twins. Unique molecular identifiers were present on cDNA, and template switching added a universal primer site. TCRdb re-called the 5' RACE reads through MiXCR, storing one row per CDR3 protein. Among 500,000 or so distinct CDR3 sequences listed, roughly an eighth were seen once. Turning to this clonotype: As yet, its antigen is unknown.

Germline values: CDR1 ENHRY, CDR2 SYGVKD. Trimming cost V 4 bases and J 3 bases; bases outside gene matches: 7. This CDR3 contains 15 residues. Findings and limits, study-wide: Cord blood beta clonotypes present at high abundance carried fewer insertions; no such pattern appeared in memory repertoires. Zero-insertion analyses were open to partial confounding by invariant MAIT and iNKT cells.

This same sample was also taken into another study, of yellow fever vaccine responses in identical twins.

The sample was CD4+ T cells sorted from blood. The J gene is TRBJ2-7, the V gene TRBV10-3, with 9 positions matching TRBD2. This sequence was found in a woman between 18 and 30 years old in good health. The CDR3 loop is CAISVGLAGFYEQYF. CDR3 DNA sequence: TGTGCCATCAGTGTAGGGCTAGCGGGATTCTACGAGCAGTACTTC.